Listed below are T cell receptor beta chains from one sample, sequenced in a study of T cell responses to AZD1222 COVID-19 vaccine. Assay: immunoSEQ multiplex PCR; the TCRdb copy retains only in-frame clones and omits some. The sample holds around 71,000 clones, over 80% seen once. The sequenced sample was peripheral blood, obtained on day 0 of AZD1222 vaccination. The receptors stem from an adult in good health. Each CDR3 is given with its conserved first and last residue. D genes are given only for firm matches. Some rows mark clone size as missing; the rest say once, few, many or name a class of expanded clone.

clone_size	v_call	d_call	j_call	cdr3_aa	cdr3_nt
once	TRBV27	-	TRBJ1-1	CATLNSQGRGTEAFF	TGTGCCACACTCAACAGTCAAGGAAGAGGCACTGAAGCTTTCTTT
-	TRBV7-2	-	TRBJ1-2	CASSSQSSANYGYTF	TGTGCCAGCAGCTCACAGTCCTCGGCTAACTATGGCTACACCTTC
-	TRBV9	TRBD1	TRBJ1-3	CASSLGDRGQTIYF	TGTGCCAGTTCATTGGGGGACAGGGGGCAGACCATATATTTT
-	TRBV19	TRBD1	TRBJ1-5	CASSSDRVGNQPQHF	TGTGCCAGTAGTAGTGACAGGGTGGGCAATCAGCCCCAGCATTTT
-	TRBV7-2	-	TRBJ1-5	CASSSFWGTYQPQHF	TGTGCCAGCAGCTCATTCTGGGGTACCTATCAGCCCCAGCATTTT
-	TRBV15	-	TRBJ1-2	CATSRVTGYGYTF	TGTGCCACCAGCAGAGTCACGGGATATGGCTACACCTTC
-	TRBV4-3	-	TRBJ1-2	CASSQDRAGRGYGYTF	TGCGCCAGCAGCCAAGATAGGGCGGGGCGCGGCTATGGCTACACCTTC
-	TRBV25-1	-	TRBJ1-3	CASFHGNTIYF	TGTGCCAGCTTTCATGGAAACACCATATATTTT
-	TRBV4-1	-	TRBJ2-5	CASSQALRETQYF	TGCGCCAGCAGCCAAGCGTTGAGAGAGACCCAGTACTTC
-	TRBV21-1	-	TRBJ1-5	CASSFLGRDRGEGGNQPQHF	TGTGCCAGCAGCTTCCTCGGTCGGGACAGGGGTGAAGGTGGCAATCAGCCCCAGCATTTT
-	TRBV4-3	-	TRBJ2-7	CASSQEQKGNYEQYF	TGCGCCAGCAGCCAAGAACAAAAGGGGAACTACGAGCAGTACTTC
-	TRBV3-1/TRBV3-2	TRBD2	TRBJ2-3	CASSLGWGTSGTDTQYF	TGTGCCAGCAGCCTAGGGTGGGGGACTAGCGGCACAGATACGCAGTATTTT
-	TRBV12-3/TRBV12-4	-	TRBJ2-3	CASKRDDPDTQYF	TGTGCCAGCAAACGGGACGACCCTGATACGCAGTATTTT
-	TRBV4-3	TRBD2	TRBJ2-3	CASSQDGSAGVTDTQYF	TGCGCCAGCAGCCAAGATGGGTCAGCGGGAGTCACAGATACGCAGTATTTT
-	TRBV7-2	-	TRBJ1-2	CASSHPGGGRGYTF	TGTGCCAGCAGCCACCCCGGGGGAGGGCGTGGCTACACCTTC
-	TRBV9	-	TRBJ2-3	CASSVAGQDTQYF	TGTGCCAGCAGCGTAGCGGGGCAAGATACGCAGTATTTT
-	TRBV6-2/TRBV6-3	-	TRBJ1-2	CASSYSPDSPYGYTF	TGTGCCAGCAGTTACTCCCCGGACAGCCCTTATGGCTACACCTTC
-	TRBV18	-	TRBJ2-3	CASSPPVAGTDTQYF	TGTGCCAGCTCACCCCCCGTAGCGGGCACAGATACGCAGTATTTT
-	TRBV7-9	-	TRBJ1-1	CASSPKGANTEAFF	TGTGCCAGCAGCCCGAAAGGGGCCAACACTGAAGCTTTCTTT
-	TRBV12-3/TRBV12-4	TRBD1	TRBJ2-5	CASNIDRAETQYF	TGTGCCAGCAATATAGACAGGGCGGAGACCCAGTACTTC
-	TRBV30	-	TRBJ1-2	CAWTQGANYGYTF	TGTGCCTGGACACAGGGAGCTAACTATGGCTACACCTTC
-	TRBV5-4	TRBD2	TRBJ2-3	CASSLKLAGLTDTQYF	TGTGCCAGCAGCTTGAAGCTAGCGGGGCTCACAGATACGCAGTATTTT
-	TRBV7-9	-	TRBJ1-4	CASSLGRGNEKLFF	TGTGCCAGCAGCTTGGGGAGGGGGAATGAAAAACTGTTTTTT
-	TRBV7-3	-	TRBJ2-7	CASSLEQGYEQYF	TGTGCCAGCAGCCTAGAGCAGGGATACGAGCAGTACTTC
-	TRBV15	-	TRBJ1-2	CATSRDPTKGTYGYTF	TGTGCCACCAGCAGAGACCCCACGAAGGGGACCTATGGCTACACCTTC
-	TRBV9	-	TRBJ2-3	CASSPGGLSTDTQYF	TGTGCCAGCAGCCCCGGGGGACTTAGCACAGATACGCAGTATTTT
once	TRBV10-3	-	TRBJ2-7	CAISPFGGEEQYF	TGTGCCATCAGTCCGTTCGGTGGGGAGGAGCAGTACTTC
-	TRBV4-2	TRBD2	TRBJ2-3	CASSQSLAGGTDTQYF	TGTGCCAGCAGCCAGTCGCTAGCGGGGGGCACAGATACGCAGTATTTT
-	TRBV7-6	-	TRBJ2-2	CASSFDTGELFF	TGTGCCAGCAGCTTTGACACCGGGGAGCTGTTTTTT